A selection of T cell receptor beta chains follows, all from one sample in a study of shared clonotypes between healthy human individuals. Only in-frame clones appear in the TCRdb table, and some are missing; sequencing was by immunoSEQ multiplex PCR. In the table there are 550,000 to 700,000 clones, more than 70% of which are singletons. The sequencing input was memory CD4+ T cells sorted from blood. The origin of the receptors is a woman aged 30 to 39 in good health. Each CDR3 is given with its conserved first and last residue. D genes are given only for firm matches. The listing skips clone size in some rows; elsewhere it reads once, few, many or a size class.

D,V,size,J,CDR3,DNA
-,TRBV10-1,-,TRBJ2-3,CASSVRFTDTQYF,TGCGCCAGCAGTGTTAGGTTTACGGATACGCAGTATTTT
-,TRBV28,-,TRBJ2-1,CASTRRYNEQFF,TGTGCCAGCACCAGACGTTACAATGAGCAGTTCTTC
TRBD2,TRBV6-5,-,TRBJ2-7,CASSFSGTRNSEQYF,TGTGCCAGCAGTTTTTCGGGGACTAGAAACTCAGAGCAGTACTTC
-,TRBV28,-,TRBJ2-6,CASSLQAGANVLTF,TGTGCCAGCAGTTTACAAGCTGGGGCCAACGTCCTGACTTTC
TRBD1,TRBV6-4,-,TRBJ2-1,CASSNQQGTEQFF,TGTGCCAGCAGTAACCAACAGGGGACTGAGCAGTTCTTC
-,TRBV28,-,TRBJ1-2,CASRLGGSNYGYTF,TGTGCCAGCAGACTAGGGGGGTCCAACTATGGCTACACCTTC
-,TRBV5-6,few,TRBJ2-5,CASSLEEETQYF,TGTGCCAGCAGCTTGGAGGAAGAGACCCAGTACTTC
-,TRBV28,-,TRBJ2-7,CASSRNHEQYF,TGTGCCAGCAGTCGAAACCACGAGCAGTACTTC
-,TRBV7-6,-,TRBJ1-5,CASSLALAQPQHF,TGTGCCAGCAGCTTAGCGCTTGCTCAGCCCCAGCATTTT
-,TRBV5-1,-,TRBJ2-3,CASSLRGTDTQYF,TGCGCCAGCAGCTTGCGAGGGACAGATACGCAGTATTTT
TRBD2,TRBV14,-,TRBJ2-3,CASSQATSGVGGTDTQYF,TGTGCCAGCAGCCAAGCGACTAGCGGAGTGGGGGGTACAGATACGCAGTATTTT
-,TRBV7-8,-,TRBJ1-2,CASSLVGHSYGYTF,TGTGCCAGCAGCTTAGTAGGCCACAGCTATGGCTACACCTTC
-,TRBV4-1,-,TRBJ2-7,CASSPSIAGLLSDEQYF,TGCGCCAGCAGCCCCAGCATCGCGGGTCTCCTCTCTGACGAGCAGTACTTC
-,TRBV28,-,TRBJ1-5,CASSYGDQPQHF,TGTGCCAGCAGTTATGGAGATCAGCCCCAGCATTTT
TRBD1,TRBV9,few,TRBJ1-2,CASSVETGTGGDYGYTF,TGTGCCAGCAGCGTAGAAACGGGGACAGGGGGCGACTATGGCTACACCTTC
-,TRBV18,few,TRBJ2-7,CASSPLATSSYEQYF,TGTGCCAGCTCACCACTTGCGACTAGTTCCTACGAGCAGTACTTC
-,TRBV15,-,TRBJ2-3,CATSRDPQGPDTQYF,TGTGCCACCAGCAGAGATCCGCAGGGCCCAGATACGCAGTATTTT
-,TRBV30,-,TRBJ2-1,CAWKNPGGGNEQFF,TGTGCCTGGAAGAACCCTGGAGGGGGGAATGAGCAGTTCTTC
-,TRBV5-8,few,TRBJ2-1,CASSLGLYSYNEQFF,TGTGCCAGCAGCTTGGGTCTGTACTCCTACAATGAGCAGTTCTTC
-,TRBV6-1,-,TRBJ2-7,CASSETQVYEQYF,TGTGCCAGCAGTGAAACTCAAGTCTACGAGCAGTACTTC